This T cell receptor beta chain comes out of a study of beta chain features in type 1 diabetes. Study-wide background: The patients were much like the healthy donors in age, gender and cell yields. The study examined about 100,000,000 sorted cells across all samples.

Study-level findings and limits: TCRB CDR3s were moderately but significantly shorter in Type 1 diabetes patients in all four CD4+ subsets. Researchers cautioned that cDNA sequencing could over-represent cells with high TCR expression.

There are 12 residues in the CDR3. Trimming took 4 bases from V and 0 from J, leaving 3 bases between them. CDR1 SNHLY and CDR2 FYNNEI come from the germline V gene. Staining for CD45RO/CCR7/CD25/CD127/CD95/CD27 allowed sorting of CD4+ naive, central memory, regulatory and stem cell-like memory cells. On this clone itself: The antigen remains undetermined.

Expressed TCRB transcripts were sequenced because the isolated RNA had all been reverse transcribed beforehand. Measured with immunoSEQ multiplex PCR; TCRdb has only the in-frame clones, and not every one. The table records around 46,000 clones, around 45% of them present only once. This chain uses TRBV2 with TRBJ1-1, with unresolved D. Sequenced input: stem cell memory CD4+ T cells from blood. The receptor comes from a man aged 25-40 years with type 1 diabetes. The CDR3 DNA sequence: TGTGCCAGCAGTGTCTTGAACACTGAAGCTTTCTTT. It is translated as CASSVLNTEAFF.